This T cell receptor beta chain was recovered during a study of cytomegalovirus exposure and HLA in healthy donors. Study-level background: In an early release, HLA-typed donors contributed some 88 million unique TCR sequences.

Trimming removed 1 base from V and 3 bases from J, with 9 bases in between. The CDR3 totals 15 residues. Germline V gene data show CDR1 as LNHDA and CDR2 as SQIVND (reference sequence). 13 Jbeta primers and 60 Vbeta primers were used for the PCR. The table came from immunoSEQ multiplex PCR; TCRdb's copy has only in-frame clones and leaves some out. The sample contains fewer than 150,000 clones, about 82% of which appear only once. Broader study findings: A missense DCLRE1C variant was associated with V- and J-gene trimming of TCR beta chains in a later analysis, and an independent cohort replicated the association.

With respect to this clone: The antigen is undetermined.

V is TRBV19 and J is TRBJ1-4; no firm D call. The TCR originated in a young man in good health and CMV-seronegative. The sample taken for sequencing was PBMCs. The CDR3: CASSIGRPPNEKLFF. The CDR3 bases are TGTGCCAGTAGTATAGGGAGGCCGCCTAATGAAAAACTGTTTTTT. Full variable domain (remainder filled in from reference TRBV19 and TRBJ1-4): DGGITQSPKYLFRKEGQNVTLSCEQNLNHDAMYWYRQDPGQGLRLIYYSQIVNDFQKGDIAEGYSVSREKKESFPLTVTSAQKNPTAFYLCASSIGRPPNEKLFFGSGTQLSVL.